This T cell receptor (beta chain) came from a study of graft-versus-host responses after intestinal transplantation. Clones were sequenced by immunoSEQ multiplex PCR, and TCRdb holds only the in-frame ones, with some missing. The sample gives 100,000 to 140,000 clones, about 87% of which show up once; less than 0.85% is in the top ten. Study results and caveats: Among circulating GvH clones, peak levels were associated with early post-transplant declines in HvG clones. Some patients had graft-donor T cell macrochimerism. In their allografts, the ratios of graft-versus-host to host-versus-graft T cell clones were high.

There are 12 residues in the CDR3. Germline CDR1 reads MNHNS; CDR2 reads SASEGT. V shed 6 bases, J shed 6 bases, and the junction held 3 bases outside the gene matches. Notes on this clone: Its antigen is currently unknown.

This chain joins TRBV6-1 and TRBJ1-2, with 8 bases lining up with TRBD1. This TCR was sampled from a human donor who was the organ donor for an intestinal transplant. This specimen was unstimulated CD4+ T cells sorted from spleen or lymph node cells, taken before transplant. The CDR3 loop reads CASSEQGDGYTF. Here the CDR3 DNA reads TGTGCCAGCAGCGAACAGGGGGATGGCTACACCTTC.